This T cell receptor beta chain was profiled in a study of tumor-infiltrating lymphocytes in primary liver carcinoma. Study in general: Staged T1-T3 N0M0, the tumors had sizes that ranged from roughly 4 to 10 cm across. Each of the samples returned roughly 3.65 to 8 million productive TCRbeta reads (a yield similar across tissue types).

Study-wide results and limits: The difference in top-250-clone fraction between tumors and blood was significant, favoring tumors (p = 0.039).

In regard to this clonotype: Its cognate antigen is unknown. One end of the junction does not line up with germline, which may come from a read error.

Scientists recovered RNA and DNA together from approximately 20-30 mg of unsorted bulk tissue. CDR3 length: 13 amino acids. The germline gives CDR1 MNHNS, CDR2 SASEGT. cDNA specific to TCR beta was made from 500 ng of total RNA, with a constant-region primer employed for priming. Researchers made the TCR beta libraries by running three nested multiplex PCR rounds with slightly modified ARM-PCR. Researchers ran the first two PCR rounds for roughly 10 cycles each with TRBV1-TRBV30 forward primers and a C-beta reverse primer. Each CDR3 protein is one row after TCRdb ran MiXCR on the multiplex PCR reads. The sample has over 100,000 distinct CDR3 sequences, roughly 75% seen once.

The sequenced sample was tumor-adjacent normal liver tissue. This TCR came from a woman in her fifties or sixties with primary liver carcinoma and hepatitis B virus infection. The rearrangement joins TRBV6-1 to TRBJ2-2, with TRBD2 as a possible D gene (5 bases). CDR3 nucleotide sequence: TGTGCCAGCAGTGAACAGAAGACCGGGGAGCTGTTTTTC. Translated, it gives CASSEQKTGELFF.